The rows below give T cell receptor beta chains drawn from one sample of a study of regulatory T cells in long-lasting Graves disease. TCRdb re-called the multiplex PCR reads with MiXCR, one entry per CDR3 protein. The sample carries under 700,000 distinct CDR3 sequences, around 16% recorded once. These records were also assigned to another study, of T cells in Graves' hyperthyroidism and ophthalmopathy.

Sequencing used peripheral blood mononuclear cells (PBMCs), obtained at new diagnosis, from a patient treated with antithyroid drugs. The receptor source for this set is a woman aged 35-65 years with Graves disease. Each CDR3 is given with its conserved first and last residue. Each record gives: clone size, D gene, J gene, V gene, CDR3 DNA, CDR3 protein. D genes are given only for firm matches. Clone size is not always given. Where it is, it says once, few, many or a class for expanded clones.

clone_size: .; d_call: .; j_call: TRBJ2-2; v_call: TRBV12-3/TRBV12-4; cdr3_nt: TGTGCCAGCAGCCCTCGAGGGGGGACAGCGAACACCGGGGAGCTGTTTTTT; cdr3_aa: CASSPRGGTANTGELFF
clone_size: many; d_call: .; j_call: TRBJ1-4; v_call: TRBV18; cdr3_nt: TGTGCCAGCTCACGAAATTGGGAAAAACTGTTTTTT; cdr3_aa: CASSRNWEKLFF
clone_size: .; d_call: .; j_call: TRBJ1-1; v_call: TRBV30; cdr3_nt: TGTGCCTGGTCCCCCCCGGGTCCCGGTGGTACTGAAGCTTTCTTT; cdr3_aa: CAWSPPGPGGTEAFF
clone_size: few; d_call: TRBD1; j_call: TRBJ1-1; v_call: TRBV12-3/TRBV12-4; cdr3_nt: TGTGCCAGCTATTCCGGGACAGTCGTCGAAGCTTTCTTT; cdr3_aa: CASYSGTVVEAFF
clone_size: .; d_call: .; j_call: TRBJ1-2; v_call: TRBV12-3/TRBV12-4; cdr3_nt: TGTGCCAGCAGCCCCCAGCGGGAAGGGGGCTACACCTTC; cdr3_aa: CASSPQREGGYTF
clone_size: many; d_call: .; j_call: TRBJ2-7; v_call: TRBV7-3; cdr3_nt: TGTGCCAGCAGCTTAGGCTCCAGGGGATCCTACGAGCAGTACTTC; cdr3_aa: CASSLGSRGSYEQYF
clone_size: once; d_call: .; j_call: TRBJ2-3; v_call: TRBV11-3; cdr3_nt: .; cdr3_aa: CASSFYICSATRGAFSTDTQYF
clone_size: many; d_call: .; j_call: TRBJ1-2; v_call: TRBV6-5; cdr3_nt: TGTGCCAGCAGTTACTCGGGAGGGTCGGGCTATGGCTACACCTTC; cdr3_aa: CASSYSGGSGYGYTF
clone_size: .; d_call: .; j_call: TRBJ2-5; v_call: TRBV5-1; cdr3_nt: TGCGCCAGCAGCGCGGCCGGGGGGCCCCAAGAGACCCAGTACTTC; cdr3_aa: CASSAAGGPQETQYF
clone_size: many; d_call: .; j_call: TRBJ1-1; v_call: TRBV6-1; cdr3_nt: TGTGCCATCAAGGGGCCAGGGTTCACTGAAGCTTTCTTT; cdr3_aa: CAIKGPGFTEAFF
clone_size: .; d_call: TRBD1; j_call: TRBJ1-2; v_call: TRBV29-1; cdr3_nt: TGCAGCGTTTTGTTTCACGTACGGACAGGGGGTGGCTACACCTTC; cdr3_aa: CSVLFHVRTGGGYTF
clone_size: .; d_call: TRBD1; j_call: TRBJ2-1; v_call: TRBV13; cdr3_nt: TGTGCCAGCAGCCCAACCCTAACAGGGGGCGGCAACAATGAGCAGTTCTTC; cdr3_aa: CASSPTLTGGGNNEQFF
clone_size: .; d_call: TRBD2; j_call: TRBJ2-2; v_call: TRBV7-8; cdr3_nt: TGTGCCAGCAGCTTACGCCTAGCGGGGCTCGCCGGAACCGGGGAGCTGTTTTTT; cdr3_aa: CASSLRLAGLAGTGELFF
clone_size: few; d_call: TRBD1; j_call: TRBJ2-7; v_call: TRBV29-1; cdr3_nt: TGCAGCGTTGATAAAAGGGACAGGGGTTACGAGCAGTACTTC; cdr3_aa: CSVDKRDRGYEQYF
clone_size: many; d_call: TRBD2; j_call: TRBJ2-7; v_call: TRBV20-1; cdr3_nt: TGCAGTGCTAGACTAGCGGGGGACGAGCAGTACTTC; cdr3_aa: CSARLAGDEQYF
clone_size: many; d_call: TRBD2; j_call: TRBJ2-7; v_call: TRBV2; cdr3_nt: TGTGCCAGCTCCCTAACTAGCGGGTCCGAGCAGTACTTC; cdr3_aa: CASSLTSGSEQYF
clone_size: few; d_call: .; j_call: TRBJ2-3; v_call: TRBV4-2; cdr3_nt: TGTGCCAGCAGCCAAGATCGTCAAGCACAGCAGTATTTT; cdr3_aa: CASSQDRQAQQYF
clone_size: many; d_call: .; j_call: TRBJ1-1; v_call: TRBV12-3/TRBV12-4; cdr3_nt: TGTGCCAGCAGTCTAGACCAAGGGGGGACTGAAGCTTTCTTT; cdr3_aa: CASSLDQGGTEAFF